This TCR beta chain was sequenced during a study of blood T cell repertoires in COVID-19 (dated by TCRdb to about 2020). Concerning the study at large: Samples covering the acute and convalescent phases of COVID-19 were provided by collaborators in the United States, Italy and Spain. The material from the prospective study consisted of cDNA or gDNA derived from T cells, B-cell-depleted T cells, or PBMCs. Deeply sampled blood TCRbeta repertoires from subjects exposed to, actively infected with, or recovered from COVID-19 were included in the dataset. The repertoires were released in a freely available public database meant as a resource for research on the immune response to SARS-CoV-2. The samples were drawn from the first 160 participants of the ongoing ImmuneRACE study and from some 1,300 subjects provided by 6 global collaborators. A de-identified subject ID, COVID-19 status, age in years and sex were almost always included in the sample metadata. Where HLA class I and class II types were available, the types were taken from metadata supplied by the sample provider, not from assay-based typing. Overall study results and their limits: Clinical and demographic metadata were provided uncurated, with the amount varying by source and participant.

For this clone: No antigen is known for it. Base qualities were left out, and no much larger clone turns up one base away.

Another Seattle source contributed samples from volunteer blood donors who had recovered from COVID-19. Whole blood was collected in K2EDTA tubes by collaborating institutions according to the institutions' own protocols. For TCRbeta analysis, collaborators shipped samples as frozen whole blood, isolated PBMCs, or DNA extracted from either of those sample types. The immunoSEQ Assay, a bias-controlled multiplex PCR, was used to amplify TCRbeta CDR3 regions from genomic DNA. In the source study's methods: Within the assay, amplification of reference gene primers was used to estimate how many nucleated cells each sample contained. To quantify the absolute abundance of each unique TCRbeta CDR3 rearrangement, sequence reads were collapsed and filtered. For each sample, productive Simpson clonality was calculated as the square root of Simpson's diversity index across productive rearrangements. In its TCRdb copy, this immuneACCESS table keeps in-frame sequences only and misses some clones. Where compared with another copy, unresolved V genes explain less than half of these, and the others have no known cause. V and J calls and clone size are those listed in that table; D and trimming were worked out from the DNA. The sample table holds under 350,000 clones, of which about four fifths were seen once. The top ten clonotypes cover 9.4% of the sample.

CDR1 and CDR2 are drawn from the germline V gene: SGHTA, FQGNSA. V is shortened by 6 bases, J by 3 bases, and the region joining them spans 16 bases. The CDR3, from cysteine to phenylalanine, totals 15 residues. The retained sequence is limited to the CDR3, 45 bases, with the frame set at the first base. The source is a woman between 50 and 59 years old who had recovered from COVID-19. The sequence joins TRBV7-2 to TRBJ2-3; the D gene is perhaps TRBD2, from 7 matching bases. The source material was peripheral blood. The CDR3 loop reads CASRPRGGSTDTQYF. The DNA reads as follows: TGTGCCAGCAGGCCCAGGGGCGGGAGTACAGATACGCAGTATTTT.